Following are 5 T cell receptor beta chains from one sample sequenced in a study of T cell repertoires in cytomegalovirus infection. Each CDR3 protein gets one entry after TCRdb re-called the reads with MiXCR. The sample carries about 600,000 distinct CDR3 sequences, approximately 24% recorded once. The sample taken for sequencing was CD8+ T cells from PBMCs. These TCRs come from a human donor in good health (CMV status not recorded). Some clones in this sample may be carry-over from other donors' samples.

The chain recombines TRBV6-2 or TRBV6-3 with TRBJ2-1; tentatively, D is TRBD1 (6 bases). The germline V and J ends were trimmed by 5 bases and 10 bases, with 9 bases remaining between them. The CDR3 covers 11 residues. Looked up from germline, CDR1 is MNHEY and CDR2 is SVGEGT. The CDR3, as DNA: TGTGCCAGCAGTCGGGACACAGAGCAGTTCTTC. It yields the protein CASSRDTEQFF.

Written as DNA, the CDR3 is TGCAGTGCTAGAGATCCCAGTTTCGACAATGAGCAGTTCTTC. Translation gives CSARDPSFDNEQFF. The chain couples TRBV20-1 to TRBJ2-1; D unclear. There are 14 residues in the CDR3. The V gene's germline CDR1 is DFQATT and CDR2 SNEGSKA (reference sequence). Between the trimmed V and J ends, which lost 0 bases and 5 bases, there was a span of 11 bases.

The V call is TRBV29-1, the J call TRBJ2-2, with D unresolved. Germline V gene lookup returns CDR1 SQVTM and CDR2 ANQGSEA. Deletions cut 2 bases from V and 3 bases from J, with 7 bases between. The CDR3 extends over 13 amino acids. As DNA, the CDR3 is TGCAGCGTTGAATTCCCTTACACCGGGGAGCTGTTTTTT. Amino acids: CSVEFPYTGELFF.

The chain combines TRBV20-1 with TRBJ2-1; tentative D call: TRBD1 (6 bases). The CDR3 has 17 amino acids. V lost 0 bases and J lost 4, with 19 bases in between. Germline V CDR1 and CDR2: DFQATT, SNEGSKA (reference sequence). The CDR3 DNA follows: TGCAGTGCTAGAGATCACAGGGACCCAGCAGCTTACAATGAGCAGTTCTTC. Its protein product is CSARDHRDPAAYNEQFF.

Here the CDR3 reads CASSKDLRTSPGSWETQYF. The CDR3 region has the DNA TGTGCCAGCAGCAAAGACCTGAGGACTAGCCCGGGGTCCTGGGAGACCCAGTACTTC. This rearrangement joins TRBV6-6 to TRBJ2-5; 8 nucleotides match TRBD2. V shed 6 bases, J shed 5 bases, and the junction held 23 bases outside the gene matches. Germline values: CDR1 MNHNY, CDR2 SVGAGI (reference sequence). The CDR3 spans 19 residues.